This T cell receptor beta chain stems from a study of T cells in Graves' hyperthyroidism and ophthalmopathy. Trimming left V 0 bases short and J 5 bases short, with 23 bases between. This CDR3 is 18 amino acids long. Germline CDR1 is DFQATT and CDR2 is SNEGSKA (reference sequence). In patients aged 18 to 65, hyperthyroidism was newly diagnosed, with duration under 2 months. Diagnoses used clinical symptoms, serum thyroxine and TRAb, thyroid ultrasound and orbital computed tomography. It was at first hyperthyroidism diagnosis, before any ophthalmopathy symptoms, that the blood sample was taken. In its sample, this clonotype was seen many times. The antigen is not known. Amplified TCR beta CDR3 regions derived from RNA transcripts. The study used the HTBI primer set for a first-round RT-PCR of the TCR CDR3. TCRdb passed the multiplex PCR reads through MiXCR, listing each CDR3 protein once. This table has about 360,000 distinct CDR3 sequences, approximately 14% appearing once.

Study findings and constraints: Prediction of ophthalmopathy progression came a median approximately 7 months pre-onset.

The sequenced sample was blood. The rearrangement links TRBV20-1 to TRBJ2-1, with D perhaps being TRBD1 or TRBD2 (5 bases each). The sequence derives from a woman aged 18-30 years with Graves' hyperthyroidism that later progressed to Graves' ophthalmopathy. DNA for the CDR3: TGCAGTGCTAGAGATCTTGGTTTTGGGGGAGTGAGGGACAATGAGCAGTTCTTC. It codes for CSARDLGFGGVRDNEQFF.